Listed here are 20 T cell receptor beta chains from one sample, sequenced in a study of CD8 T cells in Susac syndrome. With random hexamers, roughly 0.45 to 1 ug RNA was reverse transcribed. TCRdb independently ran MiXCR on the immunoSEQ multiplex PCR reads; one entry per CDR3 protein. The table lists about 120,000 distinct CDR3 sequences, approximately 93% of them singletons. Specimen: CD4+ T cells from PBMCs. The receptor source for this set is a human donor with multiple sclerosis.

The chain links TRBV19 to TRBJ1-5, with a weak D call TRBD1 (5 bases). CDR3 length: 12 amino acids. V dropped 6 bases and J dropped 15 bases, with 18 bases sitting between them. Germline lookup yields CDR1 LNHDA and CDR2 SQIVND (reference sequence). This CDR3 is CASSLGTVQLHF. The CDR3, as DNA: TGTGCCAGTAGCCTCGGGACGGTCCAACTGCATTTT.

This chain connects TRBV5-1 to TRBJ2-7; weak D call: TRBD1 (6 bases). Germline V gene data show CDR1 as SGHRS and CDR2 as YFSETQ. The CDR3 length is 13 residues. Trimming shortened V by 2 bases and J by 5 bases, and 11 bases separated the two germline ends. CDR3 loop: CASSFQGQHEQYF. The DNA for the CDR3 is TGCGCCAGCAGCTTCCAGGGACAACACGAGCAGTACTTC.

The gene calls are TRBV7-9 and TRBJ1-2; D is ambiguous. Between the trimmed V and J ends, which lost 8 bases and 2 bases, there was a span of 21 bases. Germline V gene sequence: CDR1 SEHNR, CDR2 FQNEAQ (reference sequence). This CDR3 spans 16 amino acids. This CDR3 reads CASGLRQDPQNYGYTF. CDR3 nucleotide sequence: TGTGCCAGCGGCCTTAGGCAGGACCCCCAAAACTATGGCTACACCTTC.

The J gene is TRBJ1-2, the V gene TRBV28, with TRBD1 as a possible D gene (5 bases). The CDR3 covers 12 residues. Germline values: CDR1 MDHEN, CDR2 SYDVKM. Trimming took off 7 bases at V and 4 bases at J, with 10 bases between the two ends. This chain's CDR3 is CASKGRTYGYTF. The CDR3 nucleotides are TGTGCCAGCAAGGGGAGGACCTATGGCTACACCTTC.

CDR3 in DNA: TGTGCCAGCAGTTTATCGGGGAGTTATAATTCACCCCTCCACTTT. Protein sequence: CASSLSGSYNSPLHF. V gene TRBV27 combines with J gene TRBJ1-6; D not resolved. There are 15 residues in the CDR3. Germline V gene lookup returns CDR1 MNHEY and CDR2 SMNVEV (reference sequence). Trimming removed 0 bases from V and 4 bases from J, with 7 bases in between.

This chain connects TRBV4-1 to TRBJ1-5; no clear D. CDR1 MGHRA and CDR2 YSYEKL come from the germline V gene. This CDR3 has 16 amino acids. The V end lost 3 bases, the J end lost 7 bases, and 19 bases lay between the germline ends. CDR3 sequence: CASSQLGGSDSQPQHF. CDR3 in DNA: TGCGCCAGCAGCCAGCTCGGCGGCTCCGATAGCCAGCCCCAGCATTTT.

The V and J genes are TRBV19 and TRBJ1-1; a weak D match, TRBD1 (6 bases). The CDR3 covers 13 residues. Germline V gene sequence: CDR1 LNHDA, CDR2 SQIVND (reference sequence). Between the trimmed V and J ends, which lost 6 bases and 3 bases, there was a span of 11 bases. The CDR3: CASSTGLDTEAFF. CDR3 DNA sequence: TGTGCCAGTAGCACAGGGTTAGACACTGAAGCTTTCTTT.

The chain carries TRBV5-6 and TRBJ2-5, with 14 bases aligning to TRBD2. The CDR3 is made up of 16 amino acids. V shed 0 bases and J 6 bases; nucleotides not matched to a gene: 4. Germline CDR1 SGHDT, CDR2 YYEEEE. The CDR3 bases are TGTGCCAGCAGCTTGGGAGGACTAGCGGGGGGACAGACCCAGTACTTC. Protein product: CASSLGGLAGGQTQYF.

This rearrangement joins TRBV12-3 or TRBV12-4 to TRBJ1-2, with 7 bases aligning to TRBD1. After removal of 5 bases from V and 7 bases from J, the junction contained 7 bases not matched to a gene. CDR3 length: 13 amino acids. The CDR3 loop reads CASSQGVSGGYTF. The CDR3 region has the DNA TGTGCCAGCAGTCAGGGGGTTTCAGGTGGCTACACCTTC.

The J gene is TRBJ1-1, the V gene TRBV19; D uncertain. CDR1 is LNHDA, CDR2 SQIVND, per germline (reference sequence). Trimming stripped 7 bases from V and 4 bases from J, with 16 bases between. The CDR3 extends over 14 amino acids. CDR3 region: CASKQAQFGTEAFF. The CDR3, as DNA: TGTGCCAGTAAGCAGGCCCAGTTCGGCACTGAAGCTTTCTTT.

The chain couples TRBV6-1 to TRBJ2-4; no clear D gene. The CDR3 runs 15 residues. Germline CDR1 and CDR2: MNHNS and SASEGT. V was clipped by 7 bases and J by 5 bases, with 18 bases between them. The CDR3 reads CASTSPGQAENIQYF. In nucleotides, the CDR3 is TGTGCCAGCACCTCCCCGGGCCAGGCCGAAAACATTCAGTACTTC.

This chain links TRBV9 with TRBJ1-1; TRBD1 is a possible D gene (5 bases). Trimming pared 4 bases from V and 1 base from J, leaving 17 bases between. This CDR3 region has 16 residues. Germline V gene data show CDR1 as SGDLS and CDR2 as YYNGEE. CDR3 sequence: CASSLGQGWRNTEAFF. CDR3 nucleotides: TGTGCCAGCAGCTTGGGCCAGGGTTGGAGGAACACTGAAGCTTTCTTT.

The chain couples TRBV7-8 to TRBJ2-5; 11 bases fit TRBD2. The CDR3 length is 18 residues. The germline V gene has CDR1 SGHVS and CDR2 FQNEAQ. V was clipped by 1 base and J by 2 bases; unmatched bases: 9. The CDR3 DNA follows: TGTGCCAGCAGCTTAGTTGTAGCGGGGGGGCCGGGACAAGAGACCCAGTACTTC. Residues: CASSLVVAGGPGQETQYF. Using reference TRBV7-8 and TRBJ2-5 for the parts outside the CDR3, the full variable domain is GAGVSQSPRYKVAKRGQDVALRCDPISGHVSLFWYQQALGQGPEFLTYFQNEAQLDKSGLPSDRFFAERPEGSVSTLKIQRTQQEDSAVYLCASSLVVAGGPGQETQYFGPGTRLLVL.

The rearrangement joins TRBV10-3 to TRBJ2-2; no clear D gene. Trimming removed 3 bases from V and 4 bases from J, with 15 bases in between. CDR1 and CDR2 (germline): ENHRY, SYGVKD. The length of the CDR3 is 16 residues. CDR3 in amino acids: CAISDPVPLGTGELFF. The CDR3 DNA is TGTGCCATCAGTGATCCAGTCCCGCTAGGCACCGGGGAGCTGTTTTTT.

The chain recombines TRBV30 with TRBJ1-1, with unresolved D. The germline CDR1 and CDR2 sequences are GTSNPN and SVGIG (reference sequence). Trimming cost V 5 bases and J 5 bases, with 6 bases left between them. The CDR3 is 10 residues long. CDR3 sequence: CAWSYTEAFF. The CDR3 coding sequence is TGTGCCTGGTCCTATACTGAAGCTTTCTTT.

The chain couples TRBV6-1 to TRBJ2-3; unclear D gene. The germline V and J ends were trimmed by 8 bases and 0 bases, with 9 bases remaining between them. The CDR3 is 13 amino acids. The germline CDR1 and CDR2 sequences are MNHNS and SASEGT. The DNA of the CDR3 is TGTGCCAGCCAGGACCCTAGCACAGATACGCAGTATTTT. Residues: CASQDPSTDTQYF.

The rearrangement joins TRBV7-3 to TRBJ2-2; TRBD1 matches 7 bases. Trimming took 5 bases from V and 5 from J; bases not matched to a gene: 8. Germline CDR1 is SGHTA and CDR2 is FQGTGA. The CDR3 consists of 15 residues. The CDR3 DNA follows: TGTGCCAGCAGCGCTGACAGGGCGAGAACCGGGGAGCTGTTTTTT. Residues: CASSADRARTGELFF.

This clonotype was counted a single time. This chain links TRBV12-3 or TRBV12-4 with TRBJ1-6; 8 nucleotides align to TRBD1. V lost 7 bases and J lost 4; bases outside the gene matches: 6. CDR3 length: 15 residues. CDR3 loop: CASIRTGLYNSPLHF. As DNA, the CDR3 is TGTGCCAGCATCAGGACAGGGTTGTATAATTCACCCCTCCACTTT.

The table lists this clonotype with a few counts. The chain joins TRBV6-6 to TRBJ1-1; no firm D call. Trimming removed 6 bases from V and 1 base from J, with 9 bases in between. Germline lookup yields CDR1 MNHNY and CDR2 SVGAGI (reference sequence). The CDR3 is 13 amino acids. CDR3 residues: CASSQSSNTEAFF. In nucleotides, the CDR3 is TGTGCCAGCAGCCAGTCTTCGAACACTGAAGCTTTCTTT.

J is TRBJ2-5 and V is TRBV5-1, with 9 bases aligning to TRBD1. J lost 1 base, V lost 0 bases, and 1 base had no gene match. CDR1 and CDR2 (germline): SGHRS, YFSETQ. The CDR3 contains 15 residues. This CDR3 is CASSLEGQGQETQYF. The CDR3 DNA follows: TGCGCCAGCAGCTTGGAGGGACAGGGCCAAGAGACCCAGTACTTC.